This T cell receptor (beta chain) came from a study of cytomegalovirus exposure and HLA in healthy donors. Study as a whole: T cells numbering around 190 million yielded roughly 120 million unique TCR beta sequences in an earlier analysis. Genotyping showed roughly 77% of roughly 390 donors falling in the Caucasian-associated ancestry cluster.

Primers: 60 Vbeta forward and 13 Jbeta reverse. TCRdb's copy holds only in-frame clones and misses some; the assay was immunoSEQ multiplex PCR. This table holds 130,000 to 150,000 clones, 78% found once. Concerning this clone itself: Its antigen is still unknown.

Broader study findings: A link between a missense DCLRE1C variant and TCR beta V- and J-gene trimming emerged from a later analysis. According to a later analysis, donors in an Asian-associated ancestry cluster reportedly had fewer N-insertions than the roughly 640-donor mean.

Material for sequencing was PBMCs. The receptor was isolated from a female donor in good health and CMV-seronegative.

Here the CDR3 reads CASSLGTSGGWDEQFF. The CDR3 nucleotides read TGTGCCAGCAGCCTAGGGACTAGCGGGGGGTGGGATGAGCAGTTCTTC. The V and J genes are TRBV7-9 and TRBJ2-1; 15 nucleotides match TRBD2. With V trimmed by 5 bases and J by 8 bases, 7 bases remained unmatched. This CDR3 is built from 16 residues. Germline lookup yields CDR1 SEHNR and CDR2 FQNEAQ (reference sequence).